These 8 T cell receptor beta chains originate from one sample sequenced in a study of blood T cell repertoires in COVID-19 (dated by TCRdb to about 2020). Libraries came from the immunoSEQ multiplex PCR assay. TCRdb holds this immuneACCESS table with in-frame rearrangements only. Some clones are missing; in checked studies, unresolved V genes explain under half, and the rest has no known cause. The sample data list around 400,000 clones, and around 89% of these were observed just once. 0.95% to 1.5% of the sample is held by the ten biggest clonotypes. The specimen sequenced was peripheral blood. These receptor sequences come from a man aged 40-55 years with acute or convalescent COVID-19.

CDR3 sequence (DNA): TGTGCCAGCAGTCTAAAGGTGGGGGGGACGGCTTTCTTT. Translating it yields CASSLKVGGTAFF. This chain joins TRBV27 and TRBJ1-1; tentative D call: TRBD1 (5 bases). The CDR3 is made up of 13 amino acids. Germline V gene data show CDR1 as MNHEY and CDR2 as SMNVEV (reference sequence). The V end was cut by 5 bases, the J end by 11 bases, with 18 bases between.

DNA of the CDR3: TGTGCCAGCAGCTCAGCTACCGGGACAGGGGCCTACGAGCAGTACTTC. Residues: CASSSATGTGAYEQYF. This sequence joins TRBV13 and TRBJ2-7; TRBD1 matches 10 bases. The CDR3 loop spans 16 amino acids. Germline assignment: CDR1 PRHDT and CDR2 FYEKMQ (reference sequence). V lost 4 bases, J lost 2 bases, and 8 bases stayed unmatched.

V gene TRBV6-6 combines with J gene TRBJ1-1; D perhaps matches TRBD1 (6 bases). The CDR3 totals 15 residues. Trimming took off 6 bases at V and 0 bases at J, with 14 bases between the two ends. Germline V gene lookup returns CDR1 MNHNY and CDR2 SVGAGI (reference sequence). The CDR3 here is CASSQRDTMNTEAFF. DNA of the CDR3: TGTGCCAGCAGCCAAAGGGACACCATGAACACTGAAGCTTTCTTT.

J is TRBJ2-7 and V is TRBV30; TRBD2 agrees at 10 bases. Germline V CDR1 and CDR2: GTSNPN, SVGIG (reference sequence). The CDR3 has 15 residues. Trimming removed 1 base from V and 3 bases from J; junction bases left unmatched: 6. CDR3 in DNA: TGTGCCTGGAGTGGTAGCGGGGGGTTAGTCTACGAGCAGTACTTC. This codes for CAWSGSGGLVYEQYF.

For the CDR3, the DNA is TGTGCCAGCAGCCTTCTAGGGGTACCGGGGGGAGTGACCCAGTACTTC. Translation gives CASSLLGVPGGVTQYF. The chain couples TRBV3-1 (or the pseudogene TRBV3-2) to TRBJ2-5; 7 bases are shared with TRBD2. V lost 4 bases and J lost 7; bases outside the gene matches: 15. Looked up from germline, CDR1 is LGHDT and CDR2 is YNNKEL (reference sequence). The CDR3 has 16 residues.

This chain uses TRBV7-9 with TRBJ1-4, with TRBD1 matching 7 bases. Per the germline V gene, CDR1 is SEHNR and CDR2 is FQNEAQ (reference sequence). Trimming cost V 8 bases and J 8 bases; bases outside gene matches: 5. The CDR3 runs 12 residues. The CDR3 sequence: CASVDRAEKLFF. The CDR3 nucleotides are TGTGCCAGCGTCGACAGGGCCGAAAAACTGTTTTTT. Variable domain in full (rest from reference TRBV7-9 and TRBJ1-4): DTGVSQNPRHKITKRGQNVTFRCDPISEHNRLYWYRQTLGQGPEFLTYFQNEAQLEKSRLLSDRFSAERPKGSFSTLEIQRTEQGDSAMYLCASVDRAEKLFFGSGTQLSVL.

The chain has TRBV27 and TRBJ1-1, with TRBD1 as a possible D gene (5 bases). CDR3 length: 14 residues. Per germline, CDR1 MNHEY and CDR2 SMNVEV (reference sequence). V lost 7 bases to trimming and J lost 7 bases, with 19 bases between them. The CDR3 sequence: CASKFGRVLSEAFF. The DNA for the CDR3 is TGTGCCAGCAAGTTTGGCAGGGTTTTAAGTGAAGCTTTCTTT.

V and J are TRBV6-1 and TRBJ2-3; 7 positions agree with TRBD1. The germline V gene encodes CDR1 MNHNS and CDR2 SASEGT. The length of the CDR3 is 14 residues. The V segment lost 6 bases and the J segment 0 bases; nucleotides outside the gene matches: 3. The CDR3 is CASRGGTSTDTQYF. CDR3 in DNA: TGTGCCAGCAGAGGGGGCACAAGCACAGATACGCAGTATTTT.